This T cell receptor beta chain appears in the sequencing data of a study of cytomegalovirus exposure and HLA in healthy donors. Trimming cost V 5 bases and J 2 bases; bases outside gene matches: 9. Germline V lookup: CDR1 SGHAT, CDR2 FQNNGV. The CDR3 has 17 residues. The primer mix had 60 Vbeta and 13 Jbeta primers. Generated by immunoSEQ multiplex PCR, the TCRdb table keeps only in-frame clones and is missing some. The data hold some 140,000 clones, with around three quarters observed a single time. The sequencing sample was made of PBMCs. The genes are TRBV11-2 and TRBJ2-1, with 10 bases aligning to TRBD2. The clonotype was recovered from a young man in good health. The CDR3 DNA reads as TGTGCCAGCAGCCCAAGGGCTAGCGGGAGCCCCTACAATGAGCAGTTCTTC. The encoded protein is CASSPRASGSPYNEQFF. Combining the CDR3 with reference TRBV11-2 and TRBJ2-1 gives the whole variable domain EAGVAQSPRYKIIEKRQSVAFWCNPISGHATLYWYQQILGQGPKLLIQFQNNGVVDDSQLPKDRFSAERLKGVDSTLKIQPAKLEDSAVYLCASSPRASGSPYNEQFFGPGTRLTVL.